This TCR beta chain was captured in a study of a mutant IDH1 vaccine in newly diagnosed glioma. Across the whole study: Initiation of the vaccine course occurred 4-6 weeks after radiotherapy alone, or alongside temozolomide cycles. Beforehand, treatment had been radiotherapy, temozolomide, or both; the majority received both.

Study observations and caveats: The study observed vaccine-induced immune responses in more than 80% of patients.

This sample's time point: week 35, safety follow-up. The investigators gave 300 ug of mutant IDH1 20-mer peptide in each vaccine dose, together with topical imiquimod. Remarks on this clone: The target antigen is unknown.

The trim removed 4 bases at V and 8 bases at J, leaving 10 bases unmatched. Germline V gene lookup returns CDR1 MNHNY and CDR2 SVGAGI (reference sequence). This CDR3 has 14 residues. Assay: immunoSEQ multiplex PCR; the TCRdb copy retains only in-frame clones and omits some. Of about 54,000 clones listed, 84% are singletons. This specimen was PBMCs, taken from a glioma patient whose treatment included an IDH1 peptide vaccine. The genes are TRBV6-6 and TRBJ1-1, with 7 positions matching TRBD1. The origin of this receptor is a woman under 30 with glioma. CDR3 sequence: CASSSTGDVGEAFF. The CDR3 DNA is TGTGCCAGCAGTTCAACAGGGGACGTTGGCGAAGCTTTCTTT.